The rows below give T cell receptor beta chains drawn from one sample of a study of blood T cell repertoires in COVID-19. TCRdb keeps only in-frame clones here, not all; method: immunoSEQ multiplex PCR. The table shows approximately 290,000 clones, with approximately 93% occurring only once. The sample was peripheral blood. These TCRs come from a young woman with COVID-19, enrolled during active disease. The CDR3 runs from the conserved cysteine through the conserved F or W. The order of the fields is D gene, V gene, J gene, clone size, CDR3 protein, CDR3 DNA. A D gene is named only where the DNA matches it firmly. Some rows have no size entry. The others give once, few or many, or a class for an expanded clone.

>.|TRBV2|TRBJ2-5|.
CASSPQRRAKETQYF
TGTGCCAGCAGTCCCCAGCGCAGGGCAAAAGAGACCCAGTACTTC
>.|TRBV12-3/TRBV12-4|TRBJ2-7|.
CASSPGSYEQYF
TGTGCCAGCAGTCCCGGGAGCTACGAGCAGTACTTC
>.|TRBV2|TRBJ1-1|.
CASSAGLNTEAFF
TGTGCCAGCAGTGCCGGTTTGAACACTGAAGCTTTCTTT
>TRBD1|TRBV2|TRBJ1-1|.
CASMVDRGSTEAFF
TGTGCCAGCATGGTTGACAGGGGGAGTACTGAAGCTTTCTTT
>.|TRBV19|TRBJ1-1|.
CASSMEGLLNTEAFF
TGTGCCAGTAGTATGGAGGGCCTCCTGAACACTGAAGCTTTCTTT
>TRBD1|TRBV30|TRBJ2-5|.
CAQGAGGSETQYF
TGTGCCCAGGGGGCAGGAGGGTCGGAGACCCAGTACTTC
>TRBD1|TRBV6-5|TRBJ1-6|.
CASQRDRGSPLHF
TGTGCCAGCCAACGGGACAGGGGATCACCCCTCCACTTT
>TRBD1|TRBV2|TRBJ1-5|.
CASSGDRVGQPQHF
TGTGCCAGCAGTGGGGACAGGGTGGGGCAGCCCCAGCATTTT
>TRBD1|TRBV19|TRBJ2-1|.
CASSMTGSGNEQFF
TGTGCCAGTAGTATGACAGGGTCGGGCAATGAGCAGTTCTTC
>.|TRBV29-1|TRBJ1-2|.
CSVERGNYGYTF
TGCAGCGTTGAAAGGGGGAACTATGGCTACACCTTC
>.|TRBV5-1|TRBJ2-5|.
CASSSRQKETQYF
TGCGCCAGCAGCTCCCGACAGAAAGAGACCCAGTACTTC
>.|TRBV2|TRBJ2-5|.
CASTPPGGRETQYF
TGTGCCAGCACCCCCCCAGGGGGGCGGGAGACCCAGTACTTC
>.|TRBV4-1|TRBJ1-2|.
CASSQDRGSSYGYTF
TGCGCCAGCAGCCAAGACAGGGGCTCTTCCTATGGCTACACCTTC
>.|TRBV4-1|TRBJ1-1|.
CASSQGAGAMNTEAFF
TGCGCCAGCAGCCAAGGTGCGGGGGCGATGAACACTGAAGCTTTCTTT
>TRBD1|TRBV2|TRBJ2-5|.
CATTGGLGTQYF
TGTGCCACCACAGGGGGCCTCGGGACCCAGTACTTC
>TRBD1|TRBV6-6|TRBJ2-2|few
CASSTTGLTGELFF
TGTGCCAGCAGTACGACAGGGCTCACCGGGGAGCTGTTTTTT
>TRBD1|TRBV27|TRBJ1-2|.
CASRQGGYGYTF
TGTGCCAGCAGGCAGGGGGGTTATGGCTACACCTTC
>.|TRBV11-2|TRBJ1-3|.
CASSLEPTGGNTIYF
TGTGCCAGCAGCTTAGAGCCCACGGGGGGAAACACCATATATTTT
>.|TRBV19|TRBJ1-1|.
CASSPGQNTEAFF
TGTGCCAGTAGTCCGGGACAAAACACTGAAGCTTTCTTT
>.|TRBV29-1|TRBJ1-1|.
CSVAGQGGTEAFF
TGCAGCGTTGCCGGGCAGGGTGGAACTGAAGCTTTCTTT
>.|TRBV27|TRBJ1-1|.
CASSWIPGNTEAFF
TGTGCCAGCAGTTGGATCCCGGGGAACACTGAAGCTTTCTTT
>TRBD1|TRBV4-1|TRBJ1-1|.
CASSQENWDRVEAFF
TGCGCCAGCAGCCAAGAAAACTGGGACAGGGTGGAAGCTTTCTTT
>.|TRBV28|TRBJ2-7|.
CASSAYEQYF
TGTGCCAGCAGCGCCTACGAGCAGTACTTC
>.|TRBV10-3|TRBJ1-1|.
CAIRLQPMNTEAFF
TGTGCCATCAGATTACAGCCAATGAACACTGAAGCTTTCTTT
>TRBD2|TRBV5-6|TRBJ2-3|.
CASSVSGRLTDTQYF
TGTGCCAGCAGCGTTAGCGGGAGGCTCACAGATACGCAGTATTTT
>TRBD2|TRBV3-1/TRBV3-2|TRBJ2-1|.
CASSPGLAVGSSYNEQFF
TGTGCCAGCAGCCCGGGACTAGCGGTTGGGAGCTCCTACAATGAGCAGTTCTTC
>.|TRBV5-6|TRBJ1-2|.
CASSLEPVYGYTF
TGTGCCAGCAGCTTGGAACCAGTCTATGGCTACACCTTC
>.|TRBV9|TRBJ1-3|.
CASSVDIDSYSGNTIYF
TGTGCCAGCAGCGTAGACATTGACAGCTACTCTGGAAACACCATATATTTT
>.|TRBV2|TRBJ1-3|few
CASRDQAGRNTIYF
TGTGCCAGCAGGGACCAGGCGGGGAGAAACACCATATATTTT
>.|TRBV28|TRBJ2-2|.
CASRLSGFAYPNTGELFF
TGTGCCAGCAGACTCTCGGGTTTTGCGTATCCGAACACCGGGGAGCTGTTTTTT
>.|TRBV5-5|TRBJ1-1|.
CASSLTQARNTEAFF
TGTGCCAGCAGCTTGACACAGGCCAGAAACACTGAAGCTTTCTTT
>.|TRBV27|TRBJ1-4|.
CASSLSFRGRGGEKLFF
TGTGCCAGCAGTTTATCCTTCCGGGGCCGTGGGGGGGAAAAACTGTTTTTT
>TRBD1|TRBV5-1|TRBJ2-2|.
CASSLMGQVSNTGELFF
TGCGCCAGCAGCCTAATGGGACAGGTCTCGAACACCGGGGAGCTGTTTTTT
>TRBD1|TRBV18|TRBJ2-1|.
CASSPLGQSGSYNEQFF
TGTGCCAGCTCACCATTGGGACAGTCAGGCTCCTACAATGAGCAGTTCTTC
>TRBD1|TRBV28|TRBJ2-7|few
CASSGTGTGGPYEQYF
TGTGCCAGCAGTGGAACCGGGACAGGGGGCCCCTACGAGCAGTACTTC
>TRBD2|TRBV5-1|TRBJ2-1|.
CASSPRTSGSSYNEQFF
TGCGCCAGCAGCCCAAGGACTAGCGGAAGCTCCTACAATGAGCAGTTCTTC
>.|TRBV9|TRBJ2-5|.
CASSVAAGNIWEETQYF
TGTGCCAGCAGCGTAGCGGCAGGGAATATCTGGGAAGAGACCCAGTACTTC
>TRBD1|TRBV19|TRBJ1-5|.
CASSPKKGQGNQPQHF
TGTGCCAGTAGCCCTAAAAAGGGACAGGGAAATCAGCCCCAGCATTTT
>TRBD2|TRBV30|TRBJ2-3|.
CAWDPGLAPDTQYF
TGTGCCTGGGACCCAGGACTAGCACCAGATACGCAGTATTTT
>TRBD2|TRBV6-4|TRBJ2-1|.
CASSAGLAPSSYNEQFF
TGTGCCAGCAGCGCGGGACTAGCTCCTAGCTCCTACAATGAGCAGTTCTTC
>.|TRBV7-6|TRBJ2-3|.
CASSLEGRGVTTDTQYF
TGTGCCAGCAGCTTAGAGGGCAGGGGGGTGACCACAGATACGCAGTATTTT
>.|TRBV5-1|TRBJ2-7|.
CASSLDQVNYEQYF
TGCGCCAGCAGCTTGGACCAGGTTAACTACGAGCAGTACTTC
>.|TRBV5-6|TRBJ2-1|.
CASSLGAKQFF
TGTGCCAGCAGCTTGGGGGCAAAGCAGTTCTTC
>TRBD1|TRBV6-5|TRBJ1-1|.
CASSYSTGGGTTEAFF
TGTGCCAGCAGTTACTCCACAGGGGGAGGGACCACTGAAGCTTTCTTT
>.|TRBV29-1|TRBJ1-5|.
CSVGGGAPNQPQHF
TGCAGCGTTGGAGGTGGGGCGCCCAATCAGCCCCAGCATTTT
>.|TRBV5-6|TRBJ1-2|.
CASSLGAPRDNYGYTF
TGTGCCAGCAGCTTGGGGGCCCCCAGGGATAACTATGGCTACACCTTC
>TRBD1|TRBV11-2|TRBJ1-1|.
CASSLGDRGGHWNTEAFF
TGTGCCAGCAGCTTAGGGGACAGGGGGGGACATTGGAACACTGAAGCTTTCTTT
>.|TRBV9|TRBJ2-7|.
CASSVAMGASSEQYF
TGTGCCAGCAGCGTAGCTATGGGGGCAAGCAGCGAGCAGTACTTC
>TRBD1|TRBV29-1|TRBJ1-2|.
CSARQGTNYGYTF
TGCAGCGCCCGACAGGGCACTAACTATGGCTACACCTTC
>TRBD1|TRBV18|TRBJ1-5|.
CASSLTGASQPQHF
TGTGCCAGCTCACTGACAGGGGCAAGTCAGCCCCAGCATTTT
>.|TRBV3-1/TRBV3-2|TRBJ1-2|.
CASSQLNQEYGYTF
TGTGCCAGCAGCCAATTAAATCAGGAATATGGCTACACCTTC
>TRBD1|TRBV14|TRBJ1-5|.
CARATGPHSNQPQHF
TGTGCCAGGGCGACAGGGCCCCATAGCAATCAGCCCCAGCATTTT
>TRBD1|TRBV6-4|TRBJ2-1|few
CASSDSSGGVDEQFF
TGTGCCAGCAGTGACTCGTCAGGGGGTGTAGATGAGCAGTTCTTC
>TRBD2|TRBV11-2|TRBJ2-1|.
CASAITSGKDEQFF
TGTGCCAGCGCTATTACTAGCGGGAAGGATGAGCAGTTCTTC